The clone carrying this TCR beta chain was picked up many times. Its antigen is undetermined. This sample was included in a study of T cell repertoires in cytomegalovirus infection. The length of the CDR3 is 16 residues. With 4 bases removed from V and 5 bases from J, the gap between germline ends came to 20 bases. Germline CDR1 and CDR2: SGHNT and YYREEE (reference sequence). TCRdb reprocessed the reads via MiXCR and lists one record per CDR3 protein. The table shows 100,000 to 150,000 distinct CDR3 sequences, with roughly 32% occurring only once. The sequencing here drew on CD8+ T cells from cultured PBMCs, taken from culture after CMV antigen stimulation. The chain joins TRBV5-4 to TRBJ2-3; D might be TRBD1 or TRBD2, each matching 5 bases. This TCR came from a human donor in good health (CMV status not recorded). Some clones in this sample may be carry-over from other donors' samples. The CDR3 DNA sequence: TGTGCCAGCAGCCCCCCCGGGACCCGGAGTGGAGATACGCAGTATTTT. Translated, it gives CASSPPGTRSGDTQYF.